The source of this T cell receptor beta chain is a study of CD39 and CD103 CD8 tumor-infiltrating T cells. Overall study results and limits: DP CD8 TILs seemed more oligoclonal than DN, SP and blood memory CD8. Unlike DN TIL clonotypes, DP TIL clonotypes seldom appeared in blood.

Assay used: immunoSEQ multiplex PCR; TCRdb lists only in-frame clones, some missing. The data hold about 340 clones, with around 49% observed a single time. CDR1 and CDR2 (germline): SGHNT, YYREEE (reference sequence). The length of the CDR3 is 15 residues. The germline V and J ends were trimmed by 4 bases and 8 bases, with 18 bases remaining between them. CD8 TILs were sorted as CD3+CD4-CD8+CD45RA-, split by CD39/CD103 into DN, SP, DP. Worth noting for this clone: Its target is unknown.

The specimen sequenced was CD39+ CD103+ CD8+ T cells sorted from the tumor. The sample's subset: CD103+CD39+ double-positive CD45RA- CD8 T cells. The genes are TRBV5-4 and TRBJ1-4; D perhaps matches TRBD1 (6 bases). The origin of this receptor is a human donor with head and neck squamous cell carcinoma. CDR3 protein: CASSRPGQGEEKLFF. The CDR3 nucleotides are TGTGCCAGCAGCCGTCCGGGACAAGGGGAAGAAAAACTGTTTTTT. The variable domain in full, with the rest retrieved from reference TRBV5-4 and TRBJ1-4, is ETGVTQSPTHLIKTRGQQVTLRCSSQSGHNTVSWYQQALGQGPQFIFQYYREEENGRGNFPPRFSGLQFPNYSSELNVNALELDDSALYLCASSRPGQGEEKLFFGSGTQLSVL.